The 10 T cell receptor beta chains below all came from one sample that was sequenced in a study of read filtering for tumor transcriptome and immune sequencing. From around 0.4 ug of RNA, a library with molecular barcoded alpha/delta and beta/gamma adaptors was made. TCRdb re-derived calls from the reads in MiXCR, one entry per CDR3 protein. Among tens of thousands of distinct CDR3 sequences listed, around a fifth were seen once. Sequencing was performed on a population of CD138-negative cells sorted from bone marrow. These receptors were collected from a donor aged 40 or older with multiple myeloma.

J is TRBJ2-2 and V is TRBV7-3, with TRBD1 matching 9 bases. Trimming at V came to 10 bases and at J to 5 bases, leaving 5 bases not matched to a gene. CDR3 size: 13 residues. The germline V gene encodes CDR1 SGHTA and CDR2 FQGTGA. The CDR3 bases are TGTGCCACCGGACAGGGGCGGACCGGGGAGCTGTTTTTT. It translates to CATGQGRTGELFF.

The table lists this clonotype with many counts. V gene TRBV7-3 combines with J gene TRBJ2-1; possible D gene TRBD2, 6 bases. Trimming took 6 bases from V and 9 from J, leaving 9 bases between them. The CDR3 spans 11 residues. CDR1 and CDR2 from the germline V gene are SGHTA and FQGTGA. The CDR3 DNA follows: TGTGCCAGCAGTTCCGGGGGTGAGCAGTTCTTC. It specifies CASSSGGEQFF. The entire variable domain, with the rest obtained from reference TRBV7-3 and TRBJ2-1, is as follows: GAGVSQTPSNKVTEKGKYVELRCDPISGHTALYWYRQSLGQGPEFLIYFQGTGAADDSGLPNDRFFAVRPEGSVSTLKIQRTERGDSAVYLCASSSGGEQFFGPGTRLTVL.

This clonotype was seen more than once but under ten times. A clone one base away is much larger, so this may be a read error. The V gene is TRBV4-1, the J gene TRBJ1-1, with no clear D. The CDR3 length is 13 residues. The germline V gene encodes CDR1 MGHRA and CDR2 YSYEKL. V was trimmed by 5 bases and J by 3 bases, leaving 10 bases between them. CDR3 sequence (DNA): TGCGCCAGCAGCGCACGTGTGGACACTGAAGCTTTCTTT. Amino acids: CASSARVDTEAFF.

This clonotype was seen more than once but under ten times. At one of its ends the junction is not consistent with the germline gene, which may arise from a read error. CDR3 in amino acids: CASSYRDTVF. In DNA form, the CDR3 reads TGTGCCAGCAGTTACCGTGACACCGTCTTC. V usage is TRBV6-2 or TRBV6-3 and J usage is TRBJ1-2; no firm D call. From germline, CDR1 is MNHEY and CDR2 SVGEGT. CDR3 length equals 10 residues.

Remarks on this clonotype: One base away lies a much larger clone, so this may be a sequencing read error. The J gene is TRBJ2-3, the V gene TRBV12-3 or TRBV12-4; TRBD2 matches at 8 bases. With 11 bases clipped from V and 0 bases from J, the junction kept 10 bases outside the gene matches. The CDR3 covers 15 residues. CDR3 residues: CARRGSGTSTDTQYF. Here the CDR3 DNA reads TGTGCCCGCCGCGGTAGCGGGACTAGCACAGATACGCAGTATTTT.

In its sample, this clonotype was seen many times. J is TRBJ2-7 and V is TRBV29-1; 11 positions match TRBD1. The J segment lost 3 bases and the V segment lost 5 bases, leaving 6 bases of the junction unmatched. The CDR3 runs 14 residues. CDR1 and CDR2 from the germline V gene are SQVTM and ANQGSEA. CDR3 nucleotides: TGCAGCGTTTCCGGGACAGGGGGGAACTACGAGCAGTACTTC. Translation: CSVSGTGGNYEQYF.

Details on this clonotype: With a far larger clone one base away, a read error is the likely cause. The genes are TRBV7-3 and TRBJ2-2; D is perhaps TRBD1 (5 bases). This CDR3 is built from 17 residues. CDR1 and CDR2 (germline): SGHTA, FQGTGA. For the CDR3, the DNA is TGTGTCAGCACCCTAAGTACCAGGGTATGGGACACCGGGGAGCTGTTTTTT. Protein sequence: CVSTLSTRVWDTGELFF. Based on the CDR3 plus reference TRBV7-3 and TRBJ2-2, the full variable domain is GAGVSQTPSNKVTEKGKYVELRCDPISGHTALYWYRQSLGQGPEFLIYFQGTGAADDSGLPNDRFFAVRPEGSVSTLKIQRTERGDSAVYLCVSTLSTRVWDTGELFFGEGSRLTVL.

V usage is TRBV18 and J usage is TRBJ2-3; D is undetermined. Germline V CDR1 and CDR2: KGHSH, LQKENI. The ends were cut back, 2 bases at V and 0 bases at J, with 6 bases in the middle. CDR3 length equals 14 residues. The CDR3 protein is CASSPYSSTDTQYF. DNA of the CDR3: TGTGCCAGCTCACCATACTCTAGCACAGATACGCAGTATTTT.

V is TRBV29-1 and J is TRBJ1-5; the D gene is possibly TRBD1 (5 bases). From germline, CDR1 is SQVTM and CDR2 ANQGSEA. With 7 bases removed from V and 4 bases from J, the gap between germline ends came to 11 bases. This CDR3 contains 12 residues. CDR3 in DNA: TGCAGCGCTGGGGGGGGGAATCAGCCCCAGCATTTT. Encoded protein: CSAGGGNQPQHF.

This chain links TRBV7-2 with TRBJ2-7, with D maybe TRBD1 (6 bases). V lost 1 base and J 4 bases, leaving 11 bases between the germline ends. The CDR3 has 14 residues. In germline, CDR1 is SGHTA, CDR2 FQGNSA. The CDR3 is CASSLGLRGYEQYF. For the CDR3, the DNA is TGTGCCAGCAGCTTAGGTCTGAGGGGGTACGAGCAGTACTTC. Complete variable domain (other parts from reference TRBV7-2 and TRBJ2-7): GAGVSQSPSNKVTEKGKDVELRCDPISGHTALYWYRQSLGQGLEFLIYFQGNSAPDKSGLPSDRFSAERTGGSVSTLTIQRTQQEDSAVYLCASSLGLRGYEQYFGPGTRLTVT.